A selection of T cell receptor beta chains follows, all from one sample in a study of blood T cell repertoires in COVID-19. Libraries were prepared by immunoSEQ multiplex PCR; TCRdb keeps only in-frame clonotypes and omits some of them. The profile shows some 60,000 clones, approximately 92% of them singletons. Sequenced: peripheral blood. These receptors were obtained from a human donor in a cohort sampled during active COVID-19. The CDR3 runs from the conserved cysteine through the conserved F or W. The order of the fields is CDR3 protein, CDR3 DNA, V gene, J gene, clone size, D gene. D genes are given only for firm matches. Clone size is shown for a subset of rows, as once, few, many or a class of expanded clone.

CASSDAWGREDGDEQFF	TGTGCCAGCAGCGACGCCTGGGGGCGGGAGGACGGGGATGAGCAGTTCTTC	TRBV7-8	TRBJ2-1	.	TRBD2
CASAEDSADTQYF	TGCGCCAGCGCCGAAGACAGTGCAGATACGCAGTATTTT	TRBV10-2	TRBJ2-3	.	.
CASSLYRGRFGTDTQYF	TGTGCCAGCAGTTTATACAGGGGTCGGTTTGGGACAGATACGCAGTATTTT	TRBV28	TRBJ2-3	.	TRBD1
CASSRPGANVLTF	TGTGCCAGCAGCCGTCCTGGGGCCAACGTCCTGACTTTC	TRBV27	TRBJ2-6	.	.
CASSLDRQRYF	TGTGCCAGCAGCCTCGACCGACAAAGGTACTTC	TRBV4-2	TRBJ2-5	.	.
CASSSNDRDYQETQYF	TGTGCCAGCAGCTCAAACGACCGGGACTACCAAGAGACCCAGTACTTC	TRBV7-6	TRBJ2-5	.	.
CASSLAVGQNYEQYF	TGCGCCAGCAGCTTGGCCGTTGGACAGAACTACGAGCAGTACTTC	TRBV5-1	TRBJ2-7	.	.
CAGGAQANTEAFF	TGTGCCGGGGGGGCACAGGCGAACACTGAAGCTTTCTTT	TRBV7-2	TRBJ1-1	.	.
CATSREQEHGYTF	TGTGCCACCAGCAGAGAACAGGAACATGGCTACACCTTC	TRBV15	TRBJ1-2	.	.
CASSSKWTVPEQYF	TGTGCCAGCAGCTCCAAGTGGACAGTACCCGAGCAGTACTTC	TRBV7-9	TRBJ2-7	few	.
CATSRDDLSWRGSSYEQYF	TGTGCCACCAGCAGAGATGACCTAAGTTGGCGGGGGAGTAGCTACGAGCAGTACTTC	TRBV15	TRBJ2-7	.	TRBD2
CASSDVTLRGGIKTQYF	TGTGCCAGCAGCGACGTGACACTGCGGGGGGGCATAAAGACCCAGTACTTC	TRBV5-4	TRBJ2-5	.	TRBD2
CASSIDTSISGSLGNEQFF	TGTGCCAGTAGTATAGATACCTCCATAAGCGGGAGCCTAGGCAATGAGCAGTTCTTC	TRBV19	TRBJ2-1	.	TRBD2
CAASGYNEQFF	TGTGCGGCCAGCGGATACAATGAGCAGTTCTTC	TRBV28	TRBJ2-1	.	.
CASSLTQETQYF	TGTGCCAGCAGCCTCACTCAAGAGACCCAGTACTTC	TRBV28	TRBJ2-5	.	.
CASSGRDSSGGYTF	TGTGCCAGCAGCGGAAGGGACAGTTCGGGTGGCTACACCTTC	TRBV7-9	TRBJ1-2	.	TRBD1
CASSYSMGQGRWYEQFF	TGTGCCAGCAGCTATAGCATGGGACAGGGAAGATGGTATGAGCAGTTCTTC	TRBV5-6	TRBJ2-1	.	TRBD1
CASSLAQPQGGTQYF	TGTGCCAGCAGCTTAGCCCAACCCCAGGGGGGGACCCAGTACTTC	TRBV7-2	TRBJ2-5	.	.
CASTPTGDVNIQYF	TGTGCCAGCACCCCGACAGGGGACGTAAACATTCAGTACTTC	TRBV6-5	TRBJ2-4	.	TRBD1
CSAYLNTEAFF	TGCAGTGCATACTTGAACACTGAAGCTTTCTTT	TRBV20-1	TRBJ1-1	.	.
CASTPAVGGEKLFF	TGTGCCAGTACCCCGGCGGTGGGGGGTGAAAAACTGTTTTTT	TRBV19	TRBJ1-4	.	.
CASSPSRGLDTQYF	TGTGCCAGCAGTCCAAGCCGCGGCCTAGATACGCAGTATTTT	TRBV2	TRBJ2-3	.	.
CASSVDPGGSNEKLFF	TGTGCCAGCAGCGTAGATCCAGGGGGCAGTAATGAAAAACTGTTTTTT	TRBV9	TRBJ1-4	.	TRBD1